Presented here are 4 T cell receptor beta chains from one specimen sequenced in a study of blood T cell repertoires in COVID-19. This table comes from immunoSEQ multiplex PCR, and its TCRdb copy is limited to in-frame clones, with some not included. The sample consists of approximately 190,000 clones, 86% of them appearing once. The sequencing input was PBMCs or T cells enriched from blood (not recorded which). The receptors were sampled from a woman in her 40s in a cohort exposed to, infected with or recovered from COVID-19 (not recorded which).

The chain links TRBV10-1 to TRBJ1-1; no firm D call. Trimming removed 4 bases at V and 4 bases at J, with 10 bases between. The CDR3 is made up of 13 amino acids. Germline V gene sequence: CDR1 WNHNN, CDR2 SYGVQD (reference sequence). The CDR3 loop is CASSVGVGTEAFF. The CDR3 DNA reads TGCGCCAGCAGTGTGGGCGTGGGCACTGAAGCTTTCTTT.

The V call is TRBV27, the J call TRBJ1-6, with D possibly matching TRBD1 (5 bases). The CDR3 covers 14 residues. V gave up 2 bases and J gave up 8 bases, with 10 bases separating them. CDR1 MNHEY and CDR2 SMNVEV come from the germline V gene (reference sequence). CDR3 loop: CASSLTTEHSPLHF. The DNA for the CDR3 is TGTGCCAGCAGTTTAACGACAGAGCATTCACCCCTCCACTTT.

The chain uses TRBV10-3 and TRBJ2-7; maybe TRBD1 (6 bases). V lost 6 bases and J 4 bases, leaving 16 bases between the germline ends. The CDR3 spans 14 residues. Looked up from germline, CDR1 is ENHRY and CDR2 is SYGVKD. The chain's CDR3 is CAIRPRGEVYEQYF. CDR3 coding DNA: TGTGCCATCAGGCCCAGGGGAGAGGTTTACGAGCAGTACTTC.

This chain links TRBV19 with TRBJ1-5; D uncertain. The CDR3 spans 16 residues. Trimming cost V 7 bases and J 2 bases, with 18 bases left between them. CDR1 is LNHDA, CDR2 SQIVND, per germline (reference sequence). In DNA, the CDR3 is TGTGCCAGTACCTCCGAGGCGTTATCGGGCAATCAGCCCCAGCATTTT. It is translated as CASTSEALSGNQPQHF. The full variable domain, its missing parts supplied by reference TRBV19 and TRBJ1-5, is DGGITQSPKYLFRKEGQNVTLSCEQNLNHDAMYWYRQDPGQGLRLIYYSQIVNDFQKGDIAEGYSVSREKKESFPLTVTSAQKNPTAFYLCASTSEALSGNQPQHFGDGTRLSIL.